Listed here are 10 T cell receptor beta chains from one sample, sequenced in a study of CD8 T cells in Susac syndrome (dated by TCRdb to the late 2010s). The library was prepared using the immunoSEQ multiplex PCR assay. RNA was extracted using the RNeasy kit, and roughly 0.5 to 1 ug of the RNA was reverse transcribed with random hexamers. TCRdb reanalyzed the raw reads on its own, using fastp at Q25 for trimming and MiXCR for clone calling, and kept in-frame beta chains. Identical CDR3 protein sequences are pooled into one entry, listed with their most common genes and DNA. Recorded for this sample are approximately 120,000 distinct CDR3 sequences; about 93% of them occurred a single time. The ten largest clonotypes hold around 0.2% of the sample. The sample taken for sequencing was CD8+ T cells from PBMCs. The receptors originated from a human donor with Susac syndrome.

The V call is TRBV28, the J call TRBJ2-5, with TRBD2 as a possible D gene (6 bases). Germline V CDR1 and CDR2: MDHEN, SYDVKM. The V gene lost 7 bases and the J gene lost 4 bases, with 22 bases spanning the gap. The CDR3 runs to 16 residues. CDR3 residues: CASMPMSSVFRETQYF. The CDR3 DNA is TGTGCCAGCATGCCCATGTCTAGCGTCTTCAGAGAGACCCAGTACTTC.

This sequence joins TRBV14 and TRBJ2-7; D is ambiguous. Deletions cut 3 bases from V and 4 bases from J, with 4 bases between. The germline CDR1 and CDR2 sequences are SGHDN and FVKESK. The CDR3 loop spans 11 amino acids. In DNA form, the CDR3 reads TGTGCCAGCAGCCATTATTACGAGCAGTACTTC. This codes for CASSHYYEQYF.

V is TRBV27 and J is TRBJ2-7; D is unclear. The CDR3 is 12 residues long. Germline V gives CDR1 MNHEY, CDR2 SMNVEV (reference sequence). Trimming removed 6 bases from V and 2 bases from J, with 8 bases in between. The CDR3 loop reads CASSPSPYEQYF. For the CDR3, the DNA is TGTGCCAGCAGCCCCTCGCCCTACGAGCAGTACTTC.

This chain uses TRBV19 with TRBJ1-5; D unclear. Per germline, CDR1 LNHDA and CDR2 SQIVND (reference sequence). The CDR3 loop spans 13 amino acids. The V gene lost 4 bases and the J gene lost 4 bases, with 8 bases spanning the gap. The CDR3 coding sequence is TGTGCCAGTAGTAACGGGAGAAATCAGCCCCAGCATTTT. Protein: CASSNGRNQPQHF.

This sequence joins TRBV20-1 and TRBJ1-2, with D possibly TRBD1 on 6 matching bases. The CDR3 is 17 amino acids. Trimming cost V 4 bases and J 1 base, with 22 bases left between them. The germline V gene has CDR1 DFQATT and CDR2 SNEGSKA (reference sequence). This CDR3 reads CSATPPWGWDNNYGYTF. Written as DNA, the CDR3 is TGCAGTGCTACCCCCCCGTGGGGTTGGGACAATAACTATGGCTACACCTTC.

CDR3 in DNA: TGTGCCAGCAGTGAGGGGCAGGTGGTTAACATTCAGTACTTC. Amino acids: CASSEGQVVNIQYF. This chain joins TRBV6-2 or TRBV6-3 and TRBJ2-4, with D perhaps assigned TRBD1 or TRBD2 (5 bases each). The germline CDR1 and CDR2 sequences are MNHEY and SVGEGT. Trimming shortened V by 5 bases and J by 7 bases, and 15 bases separated the two germline ends. The CDR3 sequence is 14 residues long.

This chain connects TRBV5-6 to TRBJ1-5; the match to TRBD1 covers 10 bases. The CDR3 spans 15 residues. Germline CDR1 SGHDT, CDR2 YYEEEE. V shed 5 bases and J 4 bases; nucleotides not matched to a gene: 6. CDR3 sequence: CASRRQGAGNQPQHF. CDR3 coding DNA: TGTGCCAGCAGGCGACAGGGGGCAGGAAATCAGCCCCAGCATTTT.

The rearrangement links TRBV25-1 to TRBJ2-7; the D is unclear. This CDR3 region has 12 residues. The ends were cut back, 7 bases at V and 3 bases at J, with 10 bases in the middle. Germline CDR1 is MGHDK and CDR2 is SYGVNS. CDR3 amino acids: CASNAPGYEQYF. The DNA of the CDR3 is TGTGCCAGCAACGCACCCGGCTACGAGCAGTACTTC.

V usage is TRBV6-6 and J usage is TRBJ1-1; D not resolved. Germline lookup yields CDR1 MNHNY and CDR2 SVGAGI (reference sequence). This CDR3 spans 10 amino acids. The V end lost 10 bases, the J end lost 8 bases, and 11 bases lay between the germline ends. The CDR3 DNA follows: TGTGCCACGATGGGTTTGGAAGCTTTCTTT. It specifies CATMGLEAFF.

The chain uses TRBV5-1 and TRBJ2-5, with D possibly matching TRBD1 (5 bases). V dropped 5 bases and J dropped 2 bases, with 19 bases sitting between them. Germline V gives CDR1 SGHRS, CDR2 YFSETQ. This CDR3 comprises 16 residues. The CDR3 here is CASRPRQGIVQETQYF. DNA for the CDR3: TGCGCCAGCAGGCCTCGGCAGGGTATAGTTCAAGAGACCCAGTACTTC.